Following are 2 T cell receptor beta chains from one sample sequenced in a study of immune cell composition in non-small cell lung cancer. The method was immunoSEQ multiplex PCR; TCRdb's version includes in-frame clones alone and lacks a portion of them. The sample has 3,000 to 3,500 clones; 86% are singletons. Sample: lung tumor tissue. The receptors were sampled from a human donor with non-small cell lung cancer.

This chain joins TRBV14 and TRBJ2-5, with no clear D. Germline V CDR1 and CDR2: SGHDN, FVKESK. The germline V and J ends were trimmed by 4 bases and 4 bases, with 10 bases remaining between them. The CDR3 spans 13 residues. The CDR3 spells CASSLTTGETQYF. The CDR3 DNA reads TGTGCCAGCAGCCTCACGACGGGAGAGACCCAGTACTTC.

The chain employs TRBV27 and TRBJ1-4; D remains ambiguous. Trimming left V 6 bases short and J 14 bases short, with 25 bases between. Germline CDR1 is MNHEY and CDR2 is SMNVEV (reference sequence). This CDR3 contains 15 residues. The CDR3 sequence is CASSQFPSSSSDLFF. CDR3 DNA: TGTGCCAGCAGCCAATTTCCCTCCTCAAGCAGCGACCTGTTTTTT.